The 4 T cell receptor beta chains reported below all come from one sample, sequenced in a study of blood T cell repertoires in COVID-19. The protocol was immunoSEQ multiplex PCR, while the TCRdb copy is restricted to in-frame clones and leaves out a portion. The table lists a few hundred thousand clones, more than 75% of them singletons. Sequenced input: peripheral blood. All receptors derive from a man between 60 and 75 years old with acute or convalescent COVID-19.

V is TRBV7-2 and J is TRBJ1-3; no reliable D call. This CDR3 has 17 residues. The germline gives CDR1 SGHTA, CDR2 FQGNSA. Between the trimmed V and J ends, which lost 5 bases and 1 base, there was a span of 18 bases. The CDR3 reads CASSPPPTGFSGNTIYF. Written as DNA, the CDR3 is TGTGCCAGCAGCCCACCACCGACGGGATTTTCTGGAAACACCATATATTTT.

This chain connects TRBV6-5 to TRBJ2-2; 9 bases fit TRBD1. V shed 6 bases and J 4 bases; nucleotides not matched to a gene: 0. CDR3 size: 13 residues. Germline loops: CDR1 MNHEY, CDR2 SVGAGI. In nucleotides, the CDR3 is TGTGCCAGCAGGACAGGGGGCACCGGGGAGCTGTTTTTT. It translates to CASRTGGTGELFF.

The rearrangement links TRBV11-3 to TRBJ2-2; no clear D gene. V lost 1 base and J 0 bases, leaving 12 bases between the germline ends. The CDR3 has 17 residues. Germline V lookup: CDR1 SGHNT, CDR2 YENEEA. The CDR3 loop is CASSLGGFASNTGELFF. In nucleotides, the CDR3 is TGTGCCAGCAGCTTAGGAGGTTTCGCCTCGAACACCGGGGAGCTGTTTTTT.

The CDR3 protein is CASSQDLRLAGTDTQYF. The CDR3 nucleotides are TGTGCCAGCAGCCAAGATCTTCGGCTAGCGGGGACGGATACGCAGTATTTT. The chain joins TRBV14 to TRBJ2-3; 9 bases agree with TRBD2. The CDR3 spans 17 residues. V lost 0 bases, J lost 6 bases, and 10 bases stayed unmatched. Germline V CDR1 and CDR2: SGHDN, FVKESK.